A single T cell receptor beta chain is shown here with its context. Which antigen it targets is not known. Base qualities are not recorded, but no much larger clone differs from it by a single base. The data belong to a study of T cells in Graves' hyperthyroidism and ophthalmopathy (dated by TCRdb to the late 2010s). Study-wide context: Peripheral blood was sampled at the time of initial diagnosis, prior to any treatment. The 95 to 100 discovery patients were randomly divided into training and test sets at a 7:3 ratio. TCR Vbeta CDR3 sequencing of 120 to 150 peripheral blood samples (roughly 43 ophthalmopathy, 75 to 85 hyperthyroidism and roughly 17 progressor patients) is reported in the paper. Whether ophthalmopathy could be predicted prospectively was tested in an independent validation cohort made up of about 20 hyperthyroidism patients plus 17 patients who later progressed to ophthalmopathy. In addition, the study compared T-cell repertoires in thyroid tissue and in blood from about six Graves' hyperthyroidism patients. After blood sampling, hyperthyroidism patients were treated with methimazole at a starting dose of 30 mg daily, and ophthalmopathy patients were treated with high-dose intravenous methylprednisolone. To identify TCR V-J signatures that set the groups apart, the researchers used a discovery cohort of roughly 100 patients, made up of 40 to 45 with Graves' ophthalmopathy and 57 with stable Graves' hyperthyroidism.

The investigation overall reported the following: Sample size was not statistically predetermined, and blinding of investigators to group allocation was not performed. Most expanded thyroid clonotypes (frequency above 0.001) were also found in blood, which suggests that blood repertoires may mirror thyroid immune responses. In validation, the model predicted progression to ophthalmopathy a median of roughly 6.2 months before onset, with 65% to 71% sensitivity and 72.22% specificity. A 13 V-J signature model separated ophthalmopathy from stable hyperthyroidism, with about 90% sensitivity and roughly 84% specificity in cross-validation and 80%/75% in testing.

The TCR beta CDR3 regions were amplified from the RNA transcripts. The first round of RT-PCR for the TCR CDR3 was performed with the HTBI primer set and the Qiagen OneStep RT-PCR kit. A second multiplex PCR round built the libraries, followed by size selection and purification. The libraries were sequenced on an Illumina HiSeq2000 using paired-end 100 bp reads. The study's own analysis went as follows. Raw data were processed with SOAPnuke, discarding reads with adapters, uncalled bases, mean Phred below 15, or no exact constant-primer or identifier match. COPE v1.2.5 was used to merge high-quality paired reads, and clonotypes were defined as unique nucleotide sequences. Clonotypes were aligned to IMGT TRBV, TRBD and TRBJ reference segments using MiTCR v1.1. The analysis was restricted to V-J combinations with a frequency above 0.0001, which together covered around 99% of the repertoires. The TCS score was defined as F50 (clonal expansion) divided by E x V (chaos), with BLOSUM62-based TCRdist calculated between CDR3 peptides within each V-J. Welch's t-statistics and random forest reduced 450 to 600 V-J features to 13, which were used in a naive Bayes classifier (R e1071). TCRdb ran its own pipeline on the public reads, namely fastp trimming at Q25 and MiXCR clone calling, and kept in-frame beta chains. Each CDR3 protein appears once, grouped with its most common genes and DNA. These V and J calls are TCRdb output, not the study's own analysis. Here the sample has a few hundred thousand distinct CDR3 sequences; roughly 25% occur a single time. More than 60% of the sample is held by the ten biggest clonotypes.

Stable Graves' hyperthyroidism was defined as no progression to ophthalmopathy during 18 months of follow-up. Hyperthyroidism patients were newly diagnosed, had a disease duration of under 2 months, and were aged 18 to 65 years. Exclusion was applied to patients with uncontrolled infections, other autoimmune diseases, pregnancy or lactation. Diagnoses relied on clinical symptoms, serum thyroxine and TRAb, thyroid ultrasound and orbital computed tomography. PBMCs were isolated from 7.5 to 10 ml of fresh peripheral blood by Ficoll-Paque density gradient centrifugation. Total RNA was extracted with Trizol reagent, and quality was checked on an Agilent 2100 Bioanalyzer. Specimen: blood. The receptor comes from a man aged 45 to 65 with Graves' hyperthyroidism.

The sequence in DNA is TGTGCCACCAGCAGAGATAAGGAGCCTAATTCACCCCTCCACTTT. Its translation is CATSRDKEPNSPLHF. Recombination linked TRBV15 to TRBJ1-6; the D segment cannot be called with confidence. The CDR3 measures 15 amino acids from cysteine to phenylalanine. Only the CDR3 part of the read is kept: 45 bases, read in frame from the first base. V and J are truncated by 0 bases and 6 bases respectively, leaving an intervening sequence of 9 bases. Via the germline V gene (reference sequence), CDR1 is LNHNV and CDR2 YYDKDF.